Following are 22 T cell receptor beta chains from one sample sequenced in a study of technical replicates of blood from several donors. TCRdb's table, derived via immunoSEQ multiplex PCR, lists solely in-frame clones and lacks some. The data hold about 83,000 clones, with approximately 90% observed a single time. Sequenced sample: T cells isolated from PBMCs. These receptors all stem from a human donor in good health.

This clone has a single count. The chain links TRBV9 to TRBJ2-3, with TRBD1 as a possible D gene (7 bases). This CDR3 spans 14 amino acids. V gave up 4 bases and J gave up 5 bases, with 14 bases separating them. The germline V gene has CDR1 SGDLS and CDR2 YYNGEE. CDR3 residues: CASSSRQGGDTQYF. CDR3 nucleotides: TGTGCCAGCAGCTCCAGACAGGGAGGAGATACGCAGTATTTT. Full variable domain (missing parts from reference TRBV9 and TRBJ2-3): DSGVTQTPKHLITATGQRVTLRCSPRSGDLSVYWYQQSLDQGLQFLIQYYNGEERAKGNILERFSAQQFPDLHSELNLSSLELGDSALYFCASSSRQGGDTQYFGPGTRLTVL.

This clone was counted once. The chain is built from TRBV7-9 and TRBJ2-7; tentative D call: TRBD2 (7 bases). V shed 3 bases and J shed 4 bases, with 13 bases lying between them. Germline lookup yields CDR1 SEHNR and CDR2 FQNEAQ (reference sequence). The CDR3 consists of 14 residues. CDR3 coding DNA: TGTGCCAGCAGCTTGGTTGCGGGGGCTTACGAGCAGTACTTC. Protein sequence: CASSLVAGAYEQYF.

The V gene is TRBV19, the J gene TRBJ1-1; 7 bases match TRBD1. The CDR3 spans 12 residues. The germline V gene encodes CDR1 LNHDA and CDR2 SQIVND (reference sequence). With 2 bases clipped from V and 8 bases from J, the junction kept 2 bases outside the gene matches. CDR3 in amino acids: CASSIMTGEAFF. The CDR3 nucleotides read TGTGCCAGTAGTATAATGACAGGGGAAGCTTTCTTT.

The chain couples TRBV28 to TRBJ2-7, with a possible D match to TRBD1 (6 bases). This CDR3 is 14 amino acids long. V lost 7 bases to trimming and J lost 5 bases, with 18 bases between them. The germline V gene encodes CDR1 MDHEN and CDR2 SYDVKM. The CDR3 region is CASTETGRGDEQYF. CDR3 coding DNA: TGTGCCAGCACCGAAACAGGGCGAGGCGACGAGCAGTACTTC.

The gene calls are TRBV7-9 and TRBJ2-7; 7 positions match TRBD1. The V gene's germline CDR1 is SEHNR and CDR2 FQNEAQ (reference sequence). J was trimmed by 0 bases and V by 5 bases; bases with no gene match: 16. The CDR3 sequence is 18 residues long. The CDR3 protein is CASSHLTKPGQSSYEQYF. In DNA, the CDR3 is TGTGCCAGCAGCCATTTAACGAAACCGGGACAGAGCTCCTACGAGCAGTACTTC.

This clone has just a few counts. The rearrangement links TRBV4-1 to TRBJ2-7; TRBD2 aligns across 8 bases. V shed 3 bases and J 2 bases; nucleotides not matched to a gene: 9. Germline V gene lookup returns CDR1 MGHRA and CDR2 YSYEKL. The CDR3 covers 16 residues. CDR3 nucleotides: TGCGCCAGCAGCCAGACCCCGGGACTAGTAACCTACGAGCAGTACTTC. It encodes CASSQTPGLVTYEQYF.

This clone was seen a single time. The genes are TRBV6-1 and TRBJ1-5; TRBD1 agrees at 7 bases. The CDR3 loop spans 13 amino acids. The junction had 7 bases not matched to a gene; V was cut back by 5 bases and J by 9 bases. Germline-derived CDR1 and CDR2 are MNHNS and SASEGT. CDR3 coding DNA: TGTGCCAGCAGTCACAGGGGTGAAGGGCCCCAGCATTTT. Translated, it gives CASSHRGEGPQHF.

V is TRBV6-1 and J is TRBJ2-5, with 7 bases that match TRBD1. Germline-derived CDR1 and CDR2 are MNHNS and SASEGT. Trimming took 5 bases from V and 2 from J; bases not matched to a gene: 2. This CDR3 has 13 amino acids. In DNA, the CDR3 is TGTGCCAGCAGTCCAGGGGGTCAAGAGACCCAGTACTTC. The encoded protein is CASSPGGQETQYF.

V usage is TRBV2 and J usage is TRBJ1-4; a weak D match, TRBD1 (5 bases). CDR1 and CDR2 (germline): SNHLY, FYNNEI. The CDR3 is 16 amino acids. Deletions cut 4 bases from V and 7 bases from J, with 19 bases between. CDR3 sequence reads: CASSVNGGELSEKLFF. In nucleotides, the CDR3 is TGTGCCAGCAGTGTTAACGGGGGAGAGTTAAGTGAAAAACTGTTTTTT. Based on the CDR3 plus reference TRBV2 and TRBJ1-4, the full variable domain is EPEVTQTPSHQVTQMGQEVILRCVPISNHLYFYWYRQILGQKVEFLVSFYNNEISEKSEIFDDQFSVERPDGSNFTLKIRSTKLEDSAMYFCASSVNGGELSEKLFFGSGTQLSVL.

The sample holds one count of this clone. V and J are TRBV28 and TRBJ1-1; a possible D gene is TRBD1 (5 bases). CDR1 and CDR2 (germline): MDHEN, SYDVKM. With 7 bases removed from V and 6 bases from J, the gap between germline ends came to 18 bases. The CDR3 covers 14 residues. CDR3 in DNA: TGTGCCAGCAAGGCCGGGCAGGGTTTGGCTGAAGCTTTCTTT. Translation gives CASKAGQGLAEAFF.

A single count supports this clone. The chain recombines TRBV5-1 with TRBJ2-7; the D gene is possibly TRBD2 (5 bases). CDR1 and CDR2 (germline): SGHRS, YFSETQ. CDR3 length: 13 residues. With 1 base removed from V and 5 bases from J, the gap between germline ends came to 10 bases. Here the CDR3 reads CASSLYGDNEQYF. The CDR3 DNA reads as TGCGCCAGCAGCTTGTACGGGGATAACGAGCAGTACTTC.

This clone was counted a single time. The chain carries TRBV7-9 and TRBJ2-1; 10 nucleotides line up with TRBD2. This CDR3 region has 16 residues. V trimming: 0 bases; J trimming: 9 bases; junction bases outside the gene matches: 8. CDR1 and CDR2 (germline): SEHNR, FQNEAQ (reference sequence). DNA for the CDR3: TGTGCCAGCAGCTTAGCGCGAAGCGGGGGGGCGATTGAGCAGTTCTTC. Amino acids: CASSLARSGGAIEQFF.

The chain joins TRBV5-6 to TRBJ2-5; D gene unclear. The CDR3 consists of 15 residues. Germline V gene lookup returns CDR1 SGHDT and CDR2 YYEEEE. Trimming pared 4 bases from V and 2 bases from J, leaving 15 bases between. CDR3 bases: TGTGCCAGCAGCCGGTACGACTGGTCTCAAGAGACCCAGTACTTC. Encoded protein: CASSRYDWSQETQYF.

V and J are TRBV30 and TRBJ2-3, with D possibly matching TRBD2 (8 bases). CDR1 and CDR2 from the germline V gene are GTSNPN and SVGIG (reference sequence). Trimming took off 3 bases at V and 6 bases at J, with 34 bases between the two ends. This CDR3 region has 20 residues. CDR3 in amino acids: CAWSRGIVPLLLAVGDTQYF. The CDR3 nucleotides are TGTGCCTGGAGCAGGGGGATAGTCCCCCTACTACTAGCGGTGGGGGATACGCAGTATTTT.

The chain combines TRBV5-1 with TRBJ2-3, with 9 bases identical to TRBD2. Germline CDR1 and CDR2: SGHRS and YFSETQ. There are 14 residues in the CDR3. V trimming: 7 bases; J trimming: 7 bases; junction bases outside the gene matches: 10. CDR3 amino acids: CASRGSGSVNTQYF. The CDR3 DNA is TGCGCCAGCCGGGGTAGCGGGAGTGTAAATACGCAGTATTTT. Based on the CDR3 plus reference TRBV5-1 and TRBJ2-3, the full variable domain is KAGVTQTPRYLIKTRGQQVTLSCSPISGHRSVSWYQQTPGQGLQFLFEYFSETQRNKGNFPGRFSGRQFSNSRSEMNVSTLELGDSALYLCASRGSGSVNTQYFGPGTRLTVL.

This clone was recorded a few times. V usage is TRBV6-5 and J usage is TRBJ1-4, with TRBD1 as a possible D gene (5 bases). This CDR3 contains 15 residues. The germline V gene has CDR1 MNHEY and CDR2 SVGAGI. The V end lost 0 bases, the J end lost 4 bases, and 9 bases lay between the germline ends. Here the CDR3 reads CASSYSRGDNEKLFF. The CDR3 region has the DNA TGTGCCAGCAGTTACTCCCGGGGGGATAATGAAAAACTGTTTTTT.

This sequence joins TRBV2 and TRBJ1-1; maybe TRBD1 (5 bases). Germline CDR1 and CDR2: SNHLY and FYNNEI. V was pared by 3 bases and J by 3 bases, with 11 bases between. This CDR3 has 14 residues. The CDR3 sequence is CASSDIGVDTEAFF. Written as DNA, the CDR3 is TGTGCCAGCAGTGATATAGGGGTGGACACTGAAGCTTTCTTT.

This chain joins TRBV4-1 and TRBJ1-4; 8 bases align to TRBD1. The J segment lost 5 bases and the V segment lost 1 base, leaving 3 bases of the junction unmatched. This CDR3 contains 15 residues. The V gene's germline CDR1 is MGHRA and CDR2 YSYEKL. The CDR3 sequence is CASSQGQGLNEKLFF. CDR3 coding DNA: TGCGCCAGCAGCCAAGGACAGGGGCTAAATGAAAAACTGTTTTTT.

The CDR3 is CASSPGTSGTDTQYF. CDR3 nucleotides: TGTGCCAGCAGCCCCGGGACTAGCGGCACAGATACGCAGTATTTT. The J gene is TRBJ2-3, the V gene TRBV7-9, with 10 bases that match TRBD2. V lost 5 bases to trimming and J lost 1 base; unmatched junction nucleotides: 3. CDR1 SEHNR and CDR2 FQNEAQ come from the germline V gene (reference sequence). The CDR3 extends over 15 amino acids. The full variable domain, its missing parts supplied by reference TRBV7-9 and TRBJ2-3, is DTGVSQNPRHKITKRGQNVTFRCDPISEHNRLYWYRQTLGQGPEFLTYFQNEAQLEKSRLLSDRFSAERPKGSFSTLEIQRTEQGDSAMYLCASSPGTSGTDTQYFGPGTRLTVL.

This sequence joins TRBV5-1 and TRBJ2-5; no firm D call. Germline-derived CDR1 and CDR2 are SGHRS and YFSETQ. This CDR3 contains 15 residues. Trimming left V 4 bases short and J 4 bases short, with 17 bases between. DNA of the CDR3: TGCGCCAGCAGCCCCCGTTCCATTTCGGGAGAGACCCAGTACTTC. It encodes CASSPRSISGETQYF.

This clone was picked up a small number of times. This chain joins TRBV4-1 and TRBJ1-5, with D perhaps TRBD1 (6 bases). CDR1 and CDR2 (germline): MGHRA, YSYEKL. This CDR3 comprises 16 residues. V dropped 1 base and J dropped 1 base, with 11 bases sitting between them. DNA of the CDR3: TGCGCCAGCAGCCAAGTCAGGGGCCGAAGCAATCAGCCCCAGCATTTT. This sequence encodes CASSQVRGRSNQPQHF.

This sequence joins TRBV4-1 and TRBJ1-4; D is undetermined. Trimming removed 2 bases at V and 8 bases at J, with 9 bases between. There are 13 residues in the CDR3. CDR1 is MGHRA, CDR2 YSYEKL, per germline. For the CDR3, the DNA is TGCGCCAGCAGCCAAACACTCGGGGAAAAACTGTTTTTT. Translation gives CASSQTLGEKLFF.